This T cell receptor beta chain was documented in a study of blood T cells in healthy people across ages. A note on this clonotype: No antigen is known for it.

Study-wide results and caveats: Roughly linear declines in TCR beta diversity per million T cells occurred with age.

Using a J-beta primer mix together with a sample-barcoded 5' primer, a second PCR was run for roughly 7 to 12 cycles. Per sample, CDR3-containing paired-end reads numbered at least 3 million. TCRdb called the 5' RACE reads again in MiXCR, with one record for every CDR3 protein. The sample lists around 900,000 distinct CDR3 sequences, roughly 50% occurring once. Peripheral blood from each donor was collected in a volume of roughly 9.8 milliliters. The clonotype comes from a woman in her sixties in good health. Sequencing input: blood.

The DNA of the CDR3 is TGTGCCAGCAGTGATCGGGGGGACTCCTATAATTCACCCCTCCACTTT. This translates into CASSDRGDSYNSPLHF. This sequence joins TRBV6-1 and TRBJ1-6; tentatively, D is TRBD1 (5 bases). CDR1 and CDR2 (germline): MNHNS, SASEGT. V lost 3 bases, J lost 0 bases, and 9 bases lay in between. The CDR3 has 16 residues.